This T cell receptor (beta chain) stems from a study of vaccination effects on CD4 cells after COVID-19. Looking at the study overall: Sampling occurred a median 72 days post second dose, range 14 to 241. Regarding the study as a whole: No early post-infection timepoints were available in the study, which also included few convalescent patients. Infection- and vaccine-induced clones contracted markedly late after vaccination.

This clone has a handful of counts. Antigen: not known. The CDR3 totals 14 residues. V was shortened by 7 bases and J by 3 bases, with 15 bases between the two germline ends. CDR1 and CDR2 from the germline V gene are SNHLY and FYNNEI. The assay was immunoSEQ multiplex PCR, and TCRdb's table has in-frame clones only and misses some. This table has fewer than 90,000 clones, about three quarters appearing once. Under the ViraFEST assay, PBMC were stimulated with viral peptide pools so that antigen-specific CD4+ T cells expanded. Sequencing was performed afterwards. Cultured cells yielded isolated CD4+ T cells after around 9 days. Subjects were given two BNT162b2 or mRNA-1273 vaccine doses. Every well housed some 2 million PBMC, which grew in culture alongside around 9.8 IU/ml IL-2 and around 9.4 ug/ml peptides.

This rearrangement joins TRBV2 to TRBJ1-2, with D tentatively TRBD1 (6 bases). The sequence was obtained from a human donor who received a COVID-19 vaccine. Sequenced here: CD4+ T cells from PBMCs cultured with HCoV-OC43 spike peptides, sampled after COVID-19 vaccination. Subset indicated: HCoV-OC43 spike overlapping peptide pool stimulation. Here the CDR3 DNA reads TGTGCCAGCACCCCCCGGGGGCGGGACTATGGCTACACCTTC. It specifies CASTPRGRDYGYTF.